This T cell receptor beta chain was sequenced for a study of shared clonotypes between healthy human individuals. Study-wide background: Donors, aged 18 to 49, were a couple of women and three men.

Cells designated naive CD8 were CD45RO-negative and were positively selected for CCR7, with terminally differentiated effector memory CD45RA+ cells excluded. Germline loops: CDR1 SEHNR, CDR2 FQNEAQ (reference sequence). V was trimmed by 2 bases and J by 0 bases, leaving 14 bases between them. The CDR3 has 17 residues. Profiling relied on immunoSEQ multiplex PCR, and the TCRdb table lists in-frame clones only, not all of them. The sample yields roughly 2 million clones, roughly 95% seen once. The receptor comes from a man between 18 and 29 years old in good health. The sequenced material came from naive CD8+ T cells sorted from blood. The chain employs TRBV7-9 and TRBJ1-3; D is unclear. CDR3 DNA sequence: TGTGCCAGCAGCTTACACCCGGGGTTGCCCTCTGGAAACACCATATATTTT. Translated: CASSLHPGLPSGNTIYF. Using reference TRBV7-9 and TRBJ1-3 for the parts outside the CDR3, the full variable domain is DTGVSQNPRHKITKRGQNVTFRCDPISEHNRLYWYRQTLGQGPEFLTYFQNEAQLEKSRLLSDRFSAERPKGSFSTLEIQRTEQGDSAMYLCASSLHPGLPSGNTIYFGEGSWLTVV.